This T cell receptor beta chain is from a study of vaccination effects on CD4 cells after COVID-19. Study in general: Each participant received a vaccine that was either BNT162b2 or mRNA-1273, given as two doses. The study sampled a couple of convalescent patients 16 days and one week before vaccination. Points from the study as a whole: Late post-vaccination, clones induced by infection and those induced by vaccine underwent marked clonal contraction.

Sequenced by immunoSEQ multiplex PCR; TCRdb stores in-frame clones only, minus some. The sample has 20,000 to 25,000 clones, 75% to 85% seen once; the top ten hold roughly 35%. This CDR3 contains 17 residues. CDR1 and CDR2 (germline): MNHNS, SASEGT. V was clipped by 3 bases and J by 4 bases, with 21 bases between them. Comments on this clone: Its antigen is not identified.

Sequencing in the ViraFEST assay came after antigen-specific CD4+ T cells had been expanded with viral peptide pools, which were used to stimulate PBMC. An approximately 10-day culture period preceded the isolation of CD4+ T cells. This individual contracted SARS-CoV-2 between March and December 2020, as verified by PCR. On day 3 and again on day 7, half the medium was replaced with IL-2 medium. The sequence was obtained from a human donor who had a prior SARS-CoV-2 infection. The gene calls are TRBV6-1 and TRBJ1-2, with D maybe TRBD1 (5 bases). The sequences come from CD4+ T cells from PBMCs cultured with a peptide pool, collected before COVID-19 vaccination. The CDR3 nucleotides read TGTGCCAGCAGTGAGCGGGTTGGTGGGGCCCTAGGCTATGGCTACACCTTC. Amino acid sequence: CASSERVGGALGYGYTF.